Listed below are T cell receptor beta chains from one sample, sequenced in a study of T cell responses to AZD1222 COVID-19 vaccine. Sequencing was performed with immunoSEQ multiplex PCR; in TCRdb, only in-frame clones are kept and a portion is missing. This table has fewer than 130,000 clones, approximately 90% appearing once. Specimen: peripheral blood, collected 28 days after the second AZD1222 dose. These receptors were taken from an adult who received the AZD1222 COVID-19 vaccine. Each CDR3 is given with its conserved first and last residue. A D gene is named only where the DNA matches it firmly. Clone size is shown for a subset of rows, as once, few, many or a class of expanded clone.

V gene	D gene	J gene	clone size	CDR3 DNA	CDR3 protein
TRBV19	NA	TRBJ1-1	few	TGTGCCAGTAGTATAGGGAGCGGACTTATGAACACTGAAGCTTTCTTT	CASSIGSGLMNTEAFF
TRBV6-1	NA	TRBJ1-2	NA	TGTGCCAGCAGTGAAGGGCCCCCGAGATCCTATGGCTACACCTTC	CASSEGPPRSYGYTF
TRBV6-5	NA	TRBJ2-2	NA	TGTGCCAGCAGGGGCACCGGGGAGCTGTTTTTT	CASRGTGELFF
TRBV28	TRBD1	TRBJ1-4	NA	TGTGCCAGCAGCCTCCCGGGACAGGGACCAACTAATGAAAAACTGTTTTTT	CASSLPGQGPTNEKLFF
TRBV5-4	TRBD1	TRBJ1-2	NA	TGTGCCAGCAGCTTGACGTGGCAGGGGGCAGATGGCTACACCTTC	CASSLTWQGADGYTF
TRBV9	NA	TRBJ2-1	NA	TGTGCCAGCAGCGACCCGCCGGGCAGGAGAAACAATGAGCAGTTCTTC	CASSDPPGRRNNEQFF
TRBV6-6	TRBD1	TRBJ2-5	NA	TGTGCCAGCAGTTACCTGGACAGGGGATTTGAGACCCAGTACTTC	CASSYLDRGFETQYF
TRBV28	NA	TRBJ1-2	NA	TGTGCCAGCACCCCTGGGGATGGCTACACCTTC	CASTPGDGYTF
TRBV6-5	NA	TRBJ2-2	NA	TGTGCCAGCAGTTACGCCGGGGAGCTGTTTTTT	CASSYAGELFF
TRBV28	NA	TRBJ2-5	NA	TGTGCCAGCTGTCCACAGGGGGGGGATGGCCAGTACTTC	CASCPQGGDGQYF